The present entry profiles one TCR beta chain with its context. What it recognizes is unknown. The data stem from a study of shared clonotypes between healthy human individuals. Regarding the study as a whole: Investigators collected only blood, and repertoires in tissues likely differ. The small donor group covered limited genetic and exposure diversity.

Among the donors, all were Caucasian adults who lived in Nashville, Tennessee. The authors ran the assay at deep level. The table came from immunoSEQ multiplex PCR; TCRdb's copy has only in-frame clones and leaves some out. The data contain around 2.5 million clones, more than 85% of them singletons. The V segment lost 1 base and the J segment 8 bases; nucleotides outside the gene matches: 2. The CDR3 has 13 amino acids. In germline, CDR1 is SGHDN, CDR2 FVKESK. The receptor was isolated from a man in his late teens or twenties in good health. Some clones in this sample may be carry-over from other donors' samples. This sequence joins TRBV14 and TRBJ2-1, with 7 bases that match TRBD1. Material: naive CD4+ T cells from PBMCs. Subset given: CD45RA+ positively selected. The CDR3 coding sequence is TGTGCCAGCAGCCAAGTGGACAGGTATGAGCAGTTCTTC. Protein sequence: CASSQVDRYEQFF.